This T cell receptor beta chain was observed in a study of blood T cell repertoires in COVID-19. Generated by immunoSEQ multiplex PCR, the TCRdb table keeps only in-frame clones and is missing some. The sample holds about 70,000 clones, approximately 85% seen once. This CDR3 region has 15 residues. V lost 1 base to trimming and J lost 3 bases, with 10 bases between them. Per the germline V gene, CDR1 is MGHDK and CDR2 is SYGVNS. This clone was recorded only once. The sequenced sample consisted of peripheral blood. The sequence derives from an elderly woman with active or convalescent COVID-19. The chain is built from TRBV25-1 and TRBJ1-5; D is undetermined. The CDR3 loop reads CASSESGGSNQPQHF. The CDR3, as DNA: TGTGCCAGCAGTGAATCCGGAGGCTCCAATCAGCCCCAGCATTTT.